The next 27 T cell receptor beta chains were all read from a single sample in a study of blood T cell repertoires in COVID-19 (dated by TCRdb to 2020 to 2021). The method was the immunoSEQ multiplex PCR assay. The table was pulled from immuneACCESS by TCRdb, which kept in-frame rearrangements only. Such tables lose some clones; where checked, under half of the loss comes from unresolved V genes, and the rest has no known cause. This sample gives around 45,000 clones in total; about 87% of them show up just once. Of the sample, just over 15% is held by the ten largest clones. The sample taken for sequencing was peripheral blood. The receptors come from a man aged 60-69 years with active COVID-19.

The genes are TRBV6-1 and TRBJ1-3; 8 bases line up with TRBD1. Unmatched junction bases numbered 10, after V lost 0 bases and J lost 3 bases. The CDR3 has 18 amino acids. Looked up from germline, CDR1 is MNHNS and CDR2 is SASEGT. The DNA of the CDR3 is TGTGCCAGCAGTGAAGCCCTCCCAACAGGGGGTGGTGGAAACACCATATATTTT. It encodes CASSEALPTGGGGNTIYF.

This sequence joins TRBV19 and TRBJ1-5, with 7 positions matching TRBD1. V shed 5 bases and J 4 bases; nucleotides not matched to a gene: 2. Looked up from germline, CDR1 is LNHDA and CDR2 is SQIVND (reference sequence). The CDR3 loop spans 13 amino acids. Here the CDR3 reads CASSGDRNQPQHF. CDR3 nucleotide sequence: TGTGCCAGTAGTGGGGACAGAAATCAGCCCCAGCATTTT.

This clone was seen a single time. The J gene is TRBJ1-2, the V gene TRBV6-5, with 7 bases fitting TRBD1. J was trimmed by 7 bases and V by 5 bases; bases with no gene match: 7. The CDR3 covers 13 residues. CDR1 is MNHEY and CDR2 is SVGAGI in the germline V gene. The CDR3 DNA reads TGTGCCAGCAGTACCGACAGGGTGGGTGGCTACACCTTC. Translating gives CASSTDRVGGYTF.

This sequence joins TRBV4-3 and TRBJ2-7, with 10 bases matching TRBD1. CDR1 is LGHNA, CDR2 YSLEER, per germline. V was pared by 3 bases and J by 3 bases, with 8 bases of the junction left unmatched. The CDR3 extends over 16 amino acids. The CDR3 DNA follows: TGCGCCAGCAGCCACTCCGGGACAGGGGAAAGCTACGAGCAGTACTTC. Residues: CASSHSGTGESYEQYF.

This clone was recorded only once. The V and J genes are TRBV2 and TRBJ2-7, with D tentatively TRBD2 (6 bases). V gave up 8 bases and J gave up 2 bases, with 13 bases separating them. The CDR3 extends over 13 amino acids. The germline V gene encodes CDR1 SNHLY and CDR2 FYNNEI. The CDR3 spells CASVGGSTYEQYF. DNA for the CDR3: TGTGCCAGCGTGGGGGGTTCTACCTACGAGCAGTACTTC.

The V gene is TRBV5-1, the J gene TRBJ2-1; the D gene is possibly TRBD2 (6 bases). In germline, CDR1 is SGHRS, CDR2 YFSETQ. The CDR3 has 15 residues. Trimming left V 2 bases short and J 1 base short, with 10 bases between. The CDR3 sequence: CASSFGTPSYNEQFF. The CDR3 nucleotides are TGCGCCAGCAGCTTCGGGACTCCTTCCTACAATGAGCAGTTCTTC.

This chain uses TRBV3-1 (or the pseudogene TRBV3-2) with TRBJ2-1, with unresolved D. The V gene's germline CDR1 is LGHDT and CDR2 YNNKEL (reference sequence). The length of the CDR3 is 15 residues. The V end lost 0 bases, the J end lost 8 bases, and 14 bases lay between the germline ends. The CDR3 DNA reads TGTGCCAGCAGCCAAGATCCGGTTCCCAACTATGAGCAGTTCTTC. Translating gives CASSQDPVPNYEQFF.

The chain couples TRBV3-1 (or the pseudogene TRBV3-2) to TRBJ1-4; perhaps TRBD1 as D (5 bases). Germline V CDR1 and CDR2: LGHDT, YNNKEL (reference sequence). The CDR3 is 18 amino acids. The V end was cut by 4 bases, the J end by 4 bases, with 22 bases between. Here the CDR3 DNA reads TGTGCCAGCAGCCCGACCCCCAAGAAGGAGGGACGTAATGAAAAACTGTTTTTT. This sequence encodes CASSPTPKKEGRNEKLFF.

The chain recombines TRBV6-5 with TRBJ1-2; a weak D match, TRBD1 (5 bases). CDR1 and CDR2 from the germline V gene are MNHEY and SVGAGI. CDR3 length: 14 amino acids. V dropped 2 bases and J dropped 4 bases, with 11 bases sitting between them. CDR3 in amino acids: CASSYISGGYGYTF. The CDR3 DNA reads as TGTGCCAGCAGTTACATTTCGGGGGGCTATGGCTACACCTTC.

The chain carries TRBV9 and TRBJ2-1; 12 nucleotides match TRBD2. CDR3 length: 17 residues. J was trimmed by 5 bases and V by 2 bases; bases with no gene match: 8. Germline assignment: CDR1 SGDLS and CDR2 YYNGEE. The CDR3 DNA follows: TGTGCCAGCAGCGTCGGCCGGACTAGCGGGGATAACAATGAGCAGTTCTTC. It is translated as CASSVGRTSGDNNEQFF. The full variable domain, completed using reference TRBV9 and TRBJ2-1, is DSGVTQTPKHLITATGQRVTLRCSPRSGDLSVYWYQQSLDQGLQFLIQYYNGEERAKGNILERFSAQQFPDLHSELNLSSLELGDSALYFCASSVGRTSGDNNEQFFGPGTRLTVL.

The chain joins TRBV6-5 to TRBJ2-2; D not resolved. CDR3 length equals 15 residues. The germline gives CDR1 MNHEY, CDR2 SVGAGI. The V end was cut by 7 bases, the J end by 1 base, with 13 bases between. CDR3 sequence (DNA): TGTGCCAGCACTTTCTCGAGATTGAACACCGGGGAGCTGTTTTTT. Encoded protein: CASTFSRLNTGELFF.

The rearrangement joins TRBV4-3 to TRBJ1-4; D might be TRBD1 (5 bases). Trimming left V 2 bases short and J 8 bases short, with 18 bases between. The CDR3 has 16 amino acids. Germline V gene data show CDR1 as LGHNA and CDR2 as YSLEER. CDR3 sequence: CASSQRQTVGYEKLFF. The CDR3 nucleotides read TGCGCCAGCAGCCAAAGGCAGACAGTAGGATACGAAAAACTGTTTTTT.

This clone was seen just once. Other DNA sequences in this specimen translate into the identical CDR3. The genes are TRBV6-1 and TRBJ2-6; D is ambiguous. Trimming took off 1 base at V and 0 bases at J, with 10 bases between the two ends. CDR3 length: 17 amino acids. Germline values: CDR1 MNHNS, CDR2 SASEGT. The CDR3 DNA reads TGTGCCAGCAGTGAAGGTCAGGCTCTCTCTGGGGCCAACGTCCTGACTTTC. It yields the protein CASSEGQALSGANVLTF.

The rearrangement uses TRBV23-1 and TRBJ2-3; the match to TRBD2 covers 7 bases. TRBV23-1 is labeled an ORF, and its function is uncertain. Trimming at V came to 1 base and at J to 3 bases, leaving 7 bases not matched to a gene. This CDR3 is built from 16 residues. The CDR3 bases are TGCGCCAGCAGTCAATATACTAGCGATCGAACAGATACGCAGTATTTT. It encodes CASSQYTSDRTDTQYF.

The CDR3 DNA follows: TGTGCCAGCGGGACAGGGGGCGAAAACACCATATATTTT. It encodes CASGTGGENTIYF. This chain joins TRBV9 and TRBJ1-3; TRBD1 matches at 12 bases. CDR3 size: 13 residues. In germline, CDR1 is SGDLS, CDR2 YYNGEE. V shed 7 bases and J 6 bases; nucleotides not matched to a gene: 2.

The sample holds one count of this clone. The rearrangement joins TRBV6-5 to TRBJ2-1; 7 positions match TRBD2. The ends lost 8 bases at V and 10 bases at J; junction bases unmatched: 17. This CDR3 has 15 residues. The germline gives CDR1 MNHEY, CDR2 SVGAGI. The CDR3 DNA sequence: TGTGCCAGCCAGTTCGGGACTACAAGCGGGCGGGAGCAGTTCTTC. Translated, it gives CASQFGTTSGREQFF.

The chain joins TRBV19 to TRBJ2-2, with TRBD1 matching over 11 bases. Trimming took 5 bases from V and 7 from J; bases not matched to a gene: 6. CDR1 is LNHDA, CDR2 SQIVND, per germline (reference sequence). The CDR3 runs to 15 residues. The CDR3 DNA follows: TGTGCCAGTAGTCCTCGGACAGGGGGCAACGGGGAGCTGTTTTTT. This codes for CASSPRTGGNGELFF.

The rearrangement links TRBV2 to TRBJ1-1; the D is unclear. The CDR3 has 13 amino acids. The ends were cut back, 4 bases at V and 11 bases at J, with 17 bases in the middle. The germline V gene encodes CDR1 SNHLY and CDR2 FYNNEI. This CDR3 is CASSAGATGVAFF. The CDR3 DNA sequence: TGTGCCAGCAGTGCCGGCGCAACGGGTGTCGCTTTCTTT.

V and J are TRBV7-2 and TRBJ1-3; 8 nucleotides agree with TRBD1. CDR3 length: 14 amino acids. The J segment lost 4 bases and the V segment lost 5 bases, leaving 4 bases of the junction unmatched. Germline values: CDR1 SGHTA, CDR2 FQGNSA. CDR3 sequence reads: CASSNRGSGNTIYF. The CDR3 DNA sequence: TGTGCCAGCAGCAACAGGGGGAGCGGAAACACCATATATTTT.

The rearrangement uses TRBV6-2 or TRBV6-3 and TRBJ1-6; D is uncertain. V was pared by 4 bases and J by 13 bases, with 11 bases between. Germline V gene sequence: CDR1 MNHEY, CDR2 SVGEGT. The CDR3 has 12 residues. Written as DNA, the CDR3 is TGTGCCAGCAGTTCCCTTAATAGCCCCCTCCACTTT. Its translation is CASSSLNSPLHF.

The chain is built from TRBV27 and TRBJ1-3, with 8 bases fitting TRBD1. This CDR3 comprises 17 residues. Per the germline V gene, CDR1 is MNHEY and CDR2 is SMNVEV (reference sequence). The ends lost 6 bases at V and 0 bases at J; junction bases unmatched: 10. The CDR3 sequence: CASRPGQGGISGNTIYF. The DNA of the CDR3 is TGTGCCAGCAGGCCCGGACAGGGCGGAATCTCTGGAAACACCATATATTTT.

The V call is TRBV10-3, the J call TRBJ2-2; TRBD2 matches at 12 bases. The germline V gene encodes CDR1 ENHRY and CDR2 SYGVKD. J was trimmed by 7 bases and V by 6 bases; bases with no gene match: 6. CDR3 length: 15 amino acids. The CDR3 sequence: CAISRTSGADGELFF. The CDR3 DNA sequence: TGTGCCATCAGCCGGACTAGCGGGGCCGACGGGGAGCTGTTTTTT.

The chain links TRBV20-1 to TRBJ2-7; 8 nucleotides agree with TRBD2. The V gene's germline CDR1 is DFQATT and CDR2 SNEGSKA (reference sequence). The V gene end was trimmed by 7 bases and the J gene end by 2 bases; junction bases not matched to a gene: 1. The CDR3 has 11 residues. CDR3 coding DNA: TGCAGTGTTAGCGGGACCTACGAGCAGTACTTC. This codes for CSVSGTYEQYF.

This clone was picked up one time. This chain joins TRBV4-3 and TRBJ2-3, with TRBD1 identical over 7 bases. The CDR3 loop spans 16 amino acids. CDR1 and CDR2 (germline): LGHNA, YSLEER. The junction had 8 bases not matched to a gene; V was cut back by 0 bases and J by 5 bases. CDR3 nucleotides: TGCGCCAGCAGCCAAGATGCAGACAGGGTGGGAGATACGCAGTATTTT. Protein product: CASSQDADRVGDTQYF.

The chain employs TRBV14 and TRBJ1-6; 8 bases agree with TRBD1. CDR1 and CDR2 from the germline V gene are SGHDN and FVKESK. J gave up 6 bases and V 6 bases, and 4 bases lay outside the gene matches. The CDR3 is 14 amino acids. The CDR3 bases are TGTGCCAGCAGTGCCGACAGGGGTAATTCACCCCTCCACTTT. Protein sequence: CASSADRGNSPLHF. Looking up the rest from reference TRBV14 and TRBJ1-6 gives the full variable domain: EAGVTQFPSHSVIEKGQTVTLRCDPISGHDNLYWYRRVMGKEIKFLLHFVKESKQDESGMPNNRFLAERTGGTYSTLKVQPAELEDSGVYFCASSADRGNSPLHFGNGTRLTVT.

The genes are TRBV6-5 and TRBJ1-5; tentatively, D is TRBD1 (6 bases). Germline V gene sequence: CDR1 MNHEY, CDR2 SVGAGI. The CDR3 loop spans 14 amino acids. The ends were cut back, 7 bases at V and 4 bases at J, with 14 bases in the middle. The CDR3 region has the DNA TGTGCCAGCAATTTAGGGGGGGAAAATCAGCCCCAGCATTTT. This translates into CASNLGGENQPQHF.

The chain has TRBV19 and TRBJ1-6; possible D gene TRBD1, 6 bases. V was trimmed by 5 bases and J by 11 bases, leaving 16 bases between them. Germline values: CDR1 LNHDA, CDR2 SQIVND (reference sequence). CDR3 length: 14 amino acids. CDR3 protein: CASSSQGSLPPLHF. CDR3 nucleotide sequence: TGTGCCAGTAGTTCACAGGGTTCGTTGCCACCCCTCCACTTT. The complete variable domain, with remaining parts taken from reference TRBV19 and TRBJ1-6, reads DGGITQSPKYLFRKEGQNVTLSCEQNLNHDAMYWYRQDPGQGLRLIYYSQIVNDFQKGDIAEGYSVSREKKESFPLTVTSAQKNPTAFYLCASSSQGSLPPLHFGNGTRLTVT.